This entry lists 10 T cell receptor beta chains sequenced from one sample in a study of radiotherapy plus CTLA-4 blockade in lung cancer. Generated by immunoSEQ multiplex PCR, the TCRdb table keeps only in-frame clones and is missing some. The sample lists 70,000 to 90,000 clones; 84% were seen once. The material sequenced was peripheral blood, taken from a patient treated with radiotherapy plus ipilimumab. The receptor source for this set is a human donor with non-small cell lung cancer who had stable disease on radiotherapy plus ipilimumab.

The V and J genes are TRBV30 and TRBJ1-2; 9 bases line up with TRBD1. Germline V gene lookup returns CDR1 GTSNPN and CDR2 SVGIG (reference sequence). CDR3 length: 13 residues. V shed 5 bases and J 5 bases; nucleotides not matched to a gene: 6. The CDR3 reads CAWSRDRAYGYTF. The CDR3, as DNA: TGTGCCTGGTCCCGGGACAGGGCTTATGGCTACACCTTC.

The chain uses TRBV15 and TRBJ2-3; TRBD1 might be the D (5 bases). This CDR3 region has 16 residues. The V gene's germline CDR1 is LNHNV and CDR2 YYDKDF (reference sequence). Trimming pared 0 bases from V and 2 bases from J, leaving 12 bases between. CDR3 in DNA: TGTGCCACCAGCAGAGATCCTACAGGCCTCACAGATACGCAGTATTTT. This gives the protein CATSRDPTGLTDTQYF.

V gene TRBV28 combines with J gene TRBJ2-7, with TRBD1 as a possible D gene (6 bases). The CDR3 runs to 13 residues. Per germline, CDR1 MDHEN and CDR2 SYDVKM. V was cut by 5 bases and J by 5 bases, with 13 bases left in between. As DNA, the CDR3 is TGTGCCAGCAGTCCTCAGGGGCTCCACGAGCAGTACTTC. Translated: CASSPQGLHEQYF.

This chain links TRBV11-2 with TRBJ2-7; weak D call: TRBD1 (5 bases). The ends were cut back, 1 base at V and 9 bases at J, with 13 bases in the middle. From germline, CDR1 is SGHAT and CDR2 FQNNGV. CDR3 length: 13 amino acids. The CDR3 loop reads CASSLGLDTSQYF. In DNA, the CDR3 is TGTGCCAGCAGCTTAGGTCTGGACACCTCGCAGTACTTC.

The chain links TRBV7-3 to TRBJ2-7, with D perhaps matching TRBD2 (5 bases). CDR3 length equals 14 residues. V was clipped by 0 bases and J by 5 bases, with 11 bases between them. Germline CDR1 reads SGHTA; CDR2 reads FQGTGA. Here the CDR3 reads CASSLTGAVDEQYF. In DNA form, the CDR3 reads TGTGCCAGCAGCTTAACGGGAGCGGTGGACGAGCAGTACTTC.

The CDR3 here is CASSTQGFNEQFF. CDR3 sequence (DNA): TGTGCCAGCAGTACGCAAGGATTCAATGAGCAGTTCTTC. The V and J genes are TRBV6-6 and TRBJ2-1; D call uncertain. V was trimmed by 5 bases and J by 6 bases, leaving 11 bases between them. The CDR3 is made up of 13 amino acids. CDR1 MNHNY and CDR2 SVGAGI come from the germline V gene (reference sequence).

In its sample, this clone was seen a few times. The gene calls are TRBV7-9 and TRBJ2-7; 10 positions match TRBD2. The germline CDR1 and CDR2 sequences are SEHNR and FQNEAQ (reference sequence). The ends lost 8 bases at V and 12 bases at J; junction bases unmatched: 7. The CDR3 runs 11 residues. CDR3 sequence reads: CASAGLAVWYF. The DNA for the CDR3 is TGTGCCAGCGCCGGACTAGCGGTTTGGTACTTC.

The gene calls are TRBV5-1 and TRBJ2-5; no clear D gene. Germline CDR1 SGHRS, CDR2 YFSETQ. V was clipped by 3 bases and J by 0 bases, with 0 bases between them. This CDR3 contains 11 residues. The CDR3 DNA reads as TGCGCCAGCAGCTACCAAGAGACCCAGTACTTC. Its translation: CASSYQETQYF.

This sequence joins TRBV30 and TRBJ1-6, with D possibly TRBD1 on 5 matching bases. Germline V gene data show CDR1 as GTSNPN and CDR2 as SVGIG (reference sequence). Trimming pared 2 bases from V and 8 bases from J, leaving 16 bases between. This CDR3 is 15 amino acids long. CDR3 in amino acids: CAWSPAGAGYSPLHF. CDR3 nucleotides: TGTGCCTGGAGTCCTGCCGGGGCTGGTTATTCACCCCTCCACTTT.

The V and J genes are TRBV13 and TRBJ1-6; weak D call: TRBD1 (6 bases). Per germline, CDR1 PRHDT and CDR2 FYEKMQ (reference sequence). The CDR3 is made up of 14 amino acids. The germline V and J ends were trimmed by 2 bases and 6 bases, with 8 bases remaining between them. DNA of the CDR3: TGTGCCAGCAGCTTACAGGGGCGTAATTCACCCCTCCACTTT. Its protein is CASSLQGRNSPLHF.